Detailed here is one T cell receptor (beta chain). Per the study methods: From reference gene primer amplification, estimates of nucleated cell counts were derived. Using immunoSEQ multiplex PCR, the repertoire was profiled, and TCRdb retains in-frame clones only, with some absent. The V and J calls and the clone size are those of that table, but D and trimming were determined from the DNA. Among roughly 200,000 clones, 87% were seen once, and the ten largest hold about 6.2%. This record belongs to a study of blood T cell repertoires in COVID-19. On the study more broadly: There were acute and convalescent COVID-19 samples, and they came from the United States, Italy and Spain. The cDNA or gDNA used as material had been derived from T cells, B-cell-depleted T cells, or PBMCs.

CDR1 is MNHEY, CDR2 SMNVEV, per germline (reference sequence). Germline trimming cut 6 bases from V and 7 bases from J; bases unmatched to any gene: 8. The CDR3 is made up of 14 amino acids. The sequencing sample was made of peripheral blood. This receptor was taken from a man in his 60s who had recovered from COVID-19. This rearrangement joins TRBV27 to TRBJ1-2, with 10 nucleotides matching TRBD1. DNA for the CDR3: TGTGCCAGCAGACGACAGGGGGCAGAAAGTGGCTACACCTTC. Amino acid sequence: CASRRQGAESGYTF.